This TCR beta chain was identified in a study of response to subunit inactivated influenza vaccine (dated by TCRdb to 2016 to 2018). Turning to the overall study: Deep quantitative profiling of the T cell receptor repertoire was used in the study to follow responses to a trivalent subunit inactivated influenza vaccine.

Library method: RT-PCR. The sequencer was an Illumina HiSeq 2500. TCRdb reran the public reads through fastp at Q25 and MiXCR, keeping productive beta chains. Entries that share a CDR3 protein sequence are merged under the most common genes and DNA. This sample gives about 500,000 distinct CDR3 sequences in total; around 7.9% of them show up just once. The leading ten clones occupy about 12% of the sample. Trimming at the junction amounts to 0 bases on V and 7 bases on J, and the germline ends lie 13 bases apart. Counted from cysteine to phenylalanine, this CDR3 has 15 amino acids. The read is trimmed to its CDR3 DNA, 45 bases read in frame from base 1. From the germline V gene, CDR1 is SGHRS and CDR2 is YFSETQ. Concerning this clonotype: Its antigen is still unknown. No base qualities exist here, and no much larger clone lies one base off it.

Broad study findings and their caveats: The authors suggested that each seasonal influenza vaccination may recruit only a limited number of new T cells.

The chain joins TRBV5-1 to TRBJ1-4; confidence is insufficient to name the D gene. This TCR was recovered from a man in his fifties or sixties who received an inactivated influenza vaccine. Donor details come from another sample of the same person, matched by shared clones. Sequencing used PBMCs from blood, obtained around 25 months after vaccination. The DNA is as follows: TGCGCCAGCAGCTTGGACGGCGGGGTTGGTGAAAAACTGTTTTTT. Protein translation: CASSLDGGVGEKLFF.